This TCR beta chain is from a study of T cells in Graves' hyperthyroidism and ophthalmopathy. This clonotype was observed many times. The antigen is not known. Researchers took RNA transcripts and amplified the TCR beta CDR3 regions from them. First-round RT-PCR with HTBI primers amplified the TCR CDR3 region. MiXCR was run by TCRdb on the multiplex PCR reads, yielding one entry per CDR3 protein. The repertoire holds about 600,000 distinct CDR3 sequences, with 15% to 20% as singletons. Germline CDR1 MDHEN, CDR2 SYDVKM. The V gene lost 4 bases and the J gene lost 4 bases, with 4 bases spanning the gap. The CDR3 is 11 residues long. Study findings and constraints: Through a model of 13 V-J features, ophthalmopathy was separated from stable hyperthyroidism.

V is TRBV28 and J is TRBJ1-2; D not certain. This TCR came from a woman in her forties with Graves' ophthalmopathy. The specimen was blood. The CDR3 region is CASSYIYGYTF. CDR3 in DNA: TGTGCCAGCAGTTATATCTATGGCTACACCTTC.